These 29 T cell receptor beta chains were all obtained from the same sample, sequenced in a study of graft-versus-host responses after intestinal transplantation. Sequencing was performed with immunoSEQ multiplex PCR; in TCRdb, only in-frame clones are kept and a portion is missing. This table holds about 19,000 clones, approximately 79% found once. Lamina propria and intraepithelial lymphocytes were released by processing graft tissue. The specimen was ileum tissue, collected 20 days after intestinal transplant. The receptors stem from a human patient who received an intestinal transplant, so some T cells may come from the graft donor.

This clone was seen only a few times. The chain is built from TRBV19 and TRBJ1-6, with a tentative D call TRBD1 (6 bases). CDR1 is LNHDA and CDR2 is SQIVND in the germline V gene (reference sequence). The CDR3 is 17 residues long. Trimming took off 3 bases at V and 4 bases at J, with 16 bases between the two ends. The CDR3 bases are TGTGCCAGTAGTATTATCGGGGGGCATCTTTATAATTCACCCCTCCACTTT. Translated: CASSIIGGHLYNSPLHF. The full variable domain, with the rest looked up from reference TRBV19 and TRBJ1-6, is DGGITQSPKYLFRKEGQNVTLSCEQNLNHDAMYWYRQDPGQGLRLIYYSQIVNDFQKGDIAEGYSVSREKKESFPLTVTSAQKNPTAFYLCASSIIGGHLYNSPLHFGNGTRLTVT.

This clone was seen more than once but under ten times. The genes are TRBV5-8 and TRBJ1-5; D remains unclear. V shed 4 bases and J shed 6 bases, with 20 bases lying between them. CDR3 length: 16 amino acids. Germline V gene lookup returns CDR1 SGHTS and CDR2 YDEGEE. The CDR3: CASSPKGSLRSQPQHF. The CDR3 coding sequence is TGTGCCAGCAGCCCCAAAGGCAGCTTAAGGAGTCAGCCCCAGCATTTT.

The sample holds one count of this clone. Written as DNA, the CDR3 is TGTGCCAGCGCCTTGATCTTTAGCGGGGGTTCCGAGCAGTACTTC. Its translation: CASALIFSGGSEQYF. The rearrangement joins TRBV4-2 to TRBJ2-7; 9 bases are shared with TRBD2. The CDR3 consists of 15 residues. V dropped 8 bases and J dropped 6; count of bases not matched to a gene: 14. In germline, CDR1 is LGHNA, CDR2 YNFKEQ.

The chain couples TRBV2 to TRBJ2-7; D is unresolved. CDR1 is SNHLY, CDR2 FYNNEI, per germline. The CDR3 sequence is 14 residues long. Between the trimmed V and J ends, which lost 5 bases and 2 bases, there was a span of 13 bases. CDR3 DNA: TGTGCCAGCAGTAGACCTAGGCAGACCTACGAGCAGTACTTC. Its translation: CASSRPRQTYEQYF.

The chain uses TRBV5-4 and TRBJ2-7, with a weak D call TRBD2 (6 bases). The CDR3 runs 14 residues. Trimming stripped 4 bases from V and 2 bases from J, with 13 bases between. Germline V lookup: CDR1 SGHNT, CDR2 YYREEE (reference sequence). The CDR3 protein is CASSQEDYTYEQYF. CDR3 sequence (DNA): TGTGCCAGCAGCCAAGAGGACTATACCTACGAGCAGTACTTC. The full variable domain, its missing parts supplied by reference TRBV5-4 and TRBJ2-7, is ETGVTQSPTHLIKTRGQQVTLRCSSQSGHNTVSWYQQALGQGPQFIFQYYREEENGRGNFPPRFSGLQFPNYSSELNVNALELDDSALYLCASSQEDYTYEQYFGPGTRLTVT.

The chain is built from TRBV10-3 and TRBJ2-7; D remains ambiguous. V gave up 8 bases and J gave up 1 base, with 12 bases separating them. The V gene's germline CDR1 is ENHRY and CDR2 SYGVKD. The CDR3 consists of 13 residues. CDR3 amino acids: CAIWSALSYEQYF. In nucleotides, the CDR3 is TGTGCCATCTGGAGCGCGCTTTCCTACGAGCAGTACTTC.

The chain combines TRBV4-2 with TRBJ1-5; D ambiguous. The CDR3 spans 15 residues. Per the germline V gene, CDR1 is LGHNA and CDR2 is YNFKEQ. The ends were cut back, 1 base at V and 7 bases at J, with 14 bases in the middle. The CDR3 DNA follows: TGTGCCAGCAGCCAAGTTGAGGGAGGCTGGCAGCCCCAGCATTTT. This sequence encodes CASSQVEGGWQPQHF.

This clone was seen once. The chain carries TRBV13 and TRBJ2-1; D is possibly TRBD2 (7 bases). This CDR3 is built from 18 residues. Trimming took off 1 base at V and 2 bases at J, with 18 bases between the two ends. Germline V lookup: CDR1 PRHDT, CDR2 FYEKMQ (reference sequence). The CDR3 reads CASSLALRGPLPYNEQFF. As DNA, the CDR3 is TGTGCCAGCAGCTTAGCTCTGCGGGGGCCCCTTCCCTACAATGAGCAGTTCTTC.

The chain links TRBV13 to TRBJ2-1; D is possibly TRBD2 (5 bases). The CDR3 is 15 residues long. CDR1 and CDR2 from the germline V gene are PRHDT and FYEKMQ (reference sequence). Trimming pared 0 bases from V and 4 bases from J, leaving 10 bases between. The DNA of the CDR3 is TGTGCCAGCAGCTTAGGGCAGACTATATACAATGAGCAGTTCTTC. It specifies CASSLGQTIYNEQFF.

The chain recombines TRBV5-6 with TRBJ2-7; 7 bases agree with TRBD2. Germline lookup yields CDR1 SGHDT and CDR2 YYEEEE. The trim removed 5 bases at V and 0 bases at J, leaving 8 bases unmatched. The CDR3 extends over 15 amino acids. In DNA form, the CDR3 reads TGTGCCAGCAGGTATAGCGGGTGCCTCTCCTACGAGCAGTACTTC. This encodes CASRYSGCLSYEQYF.

This chain links TRBV6-5 with TRBJ1-5, with 7 bases identical to TRBD1. The CDR3 length is 13 residues. The germline V gene has CDR1 MNHEY and CDR2 SVGAGI. V was clipped by 6 bases and J by 7 bases; unmatched bases: 6. DNA of the CDR3: TGTGCCAGCAGACCGACAGGGTACCAGCCCCAGCATTTT. This gives the protein CASRPTGYQPQHF.

The chain combines TRBV4-2 with TRBJ2-7; D possibly corresponds to TRBD2 (6 bases). Germline lookup yields CDR1 LGHNA and CDR2 YNFKEQ. Trimming pared 4 bases from V and 3 bases from J, leaving 10 bases between. This CDR3 is built from 13 residues. CDR3 amino acids: CASSPVGGYEQYF. The CDR3 bases are TGTGCCAGCAGCCCCGTCGGGGGCTACGAGCAGTACTTC.

This clone was observed a few times. CDR3 amino acids: CASSLAVADTEAFF. The CDR3 DNA sequence: TGCGCCAGCAGCTTGGCGGTGGCGGACACTGAAGCTTTCTTT. This rearrangement joins TRBV5-1 to TRBJ1-1; D uncertain. CDR3 length: 14 amino acids. The V end lost 0 bases, the J end lost 3 bases, and 9 bases lay between the germline ends. Germline CDR1 SGHRS, CDR2 YFSETQ. The full variable domain, its missing parts supplied by reference TRBV5-1 and TRBJ1-1, is KAGVTQTPRYLIKTRGQQVTLSCSPISGHRSVSWYQQTPGQGLQFLFEYFSETQRNKGNFPGRFSGRQFSNSRSEMNVSTLELGDSALYLCASSLAVADTEAFFGQGTRLTVV.

The chain employs TRBV5-4 and TRBJ2-7, with 10 bases aligning to TRBD2. With V trimmed by 0 bases and J by 2 bases, 8 bases remained unmatched. Germline loops: CDR1 SGHNT, CDR2 YYREEE (reference sequence). The CDR3 runs to 17 residues. Here the CDR3 DNA reads TGTGCCAGCAGCTTGGGGTTCACTAGCGGGGCAACCTACGAGCAGTACTTC. It encodes CASSLGFTSGATYEQYF.

J is TRBJ2-1 and V is TRBV5-5, with TRBD1 matching 11 bases. The length of the CDR3 is 14 residues. Germline V gene data show CDR1 as SGHKS and CDR2 as YYEKEE (reference sequence). V trimming: 4 bases; J trimming: 6 bases; junction bases outside the gene matches: 3. The CDR3 is CASSPGQGVNEQFF. The CDR3 nucleotides are TGTGCCAGCAGCCCGGGACAGGGGGTCAATGAGCAGTTCTTC.

In the case of this clone: An end of the junction differs from the germline gene, which may be a read error. The rearrangement links TRBV30 to TRBJ1-1; D possibly corresponds to TRBD1 (6 bases). The CDR3 consists of 14 residues. The V gene's germline CDR1 is GTSNPN and CDR2 SVGIG (reference sequence). CDR3 nucleotides: TGTGCCTGGAGAGTTTCGGGGGGCCCCACTGGAGCTTTCTTT. This codes for CAWRVSGGPTGAFF.

DNA of the CDR3: TGTGCCAGCAGTTACGAAAGGGGTTCCTACGAGCAGTACTTC. Translated, it gives CASSYERGSYEQYF. The genes are TRBV6-5 and TRBJ2-7; D possibly corresponds to TRBD1 (5 bases). This CDR3 contains 14 residues. V gave up 2 bases and J gave up 1 base, with 9 bases separating them. Germline V lookup: CDR1 MNHEY, CDR2 SVGAGI.

V usage is TRBV29-1 and J usage is TRBJ2-7, with a possible D match to TRBD1 (5 bases). The ends were cut back, 5 bases at V and 0 bases at J, with 5 bases in the middle. The CDR3 sequence is 11 residues long. CDR1 is SQVTM, CDR2 ANQGSEA, per germline. In DNA form, the CDR3 reads TGCAGCGTTCAGGGCTCCTACGAGCAGTACTTC. Encoded protein: CSVQGSYEQYF.

This clone was found a few times. This chain connects TRBV5-6 to TRBJ2-7; TRBD1 aligns across 7 bases. Trimming at V came to 4 bases and at J to 3 bases, leaving 7 bases not matched to a gene. Germline CDR1 is SGHDT and CDR2 is YYEEEE. The CDR3 totals 14 residues. The CDR3 nucleotides read TGTGCCAGCAGCCCTACGTGGACAGGCTACGAGCAGTACTTC. This codes for CASSPTWTGYEQYF. Full variable domain (remainder filled in from reference TRBV5-6 and TRBJ2-7): DAGVTQSPTHLIKTRGQQVTLRCSPKSGHDTVSWYQQALGQGPQFIFQYYEEEERQRGNFPDRFSGHQFPNYSSELNVNALLLGDSALYLCASSPTWTGYEQYFGPGTRLTVT.

The rearrangement uses TRBV9 and TRBJ1-1, with 11 bases aligning to TRBD1. After removal of 4 bases from V and 5 bases from J, the junction contained 10 bases not matched to a gene. The CDR3 runs to 16 residues. The germline V gene encodes CDR1 SGDLS and CDR2 YYNGEE. CDR3 nucleotides: TGTGCCAGCAGCCCAAGGACAGGGGGCGCGAGGACTGAAGCTTTCTTT. Its translation is CASSPRTGGARTEAFF.

The V call is TRBV29-1, the J call TRBJ1-1; 7 bases map to TRBD1. CDR3 length: 15 residues. Germline loops: CDR1 SQVTM, CDR2 ANQGSEA. With 7 bases clipped from V and 1 base from J, the junction kept 12 bases outside the gene matches. The CDR3 here is CSEPLGTAGNTEAFF. CDR3 sequence (DNA): TGCAGCGAGCCCCTCGGGACAGCCGGGAACACTGAAGCTTTCTTT.

This clone was observed a few times. V is TRBV19 and J is TRBJ2-7, with 9 bases fitting TRBD2. CDR1 is LNHDA and CDR2 is SQIVND in the germline V gene (reference sequence). Trimming at V came to 6 bases and at J to 6 bases, leaving 9 bases not matched to a gene. This CDR3 region has 14 residues. The CDR3 DNA is TGTGCCAGTAGCCCGGGACTAGCTTTAGGCGAGCAGTACTTC. Its translation is CASSPGLALGEQYF.

This clone has only a few counts. The rearrangement links TRBV20-1 to TRBJ1-2; D is undetermined. This CDR3 region has 11 residues. In germline, CDR1 is DFQATT, CDR2 SNEGSKA (reference sequence). The CDR3 loop reads CSPWAGYGYTF. The CDR3 DNA is TGCAGCCCGTGGGCCGGTTATGGCTACACCTTC.

There are a few counts of this clone. The chain employs TRBV6-1 and TRBJ2-7, with a weak D call TRBD2 (5 bases). Germline V lookup: CDR1 MNHNS, CDR2 SASEGT. This CDR3 region has 14 residues. V lost 0 bases to trimming and J lost 4 bases, with 10 bases between them. This CDR3 is CASSEARVGYEQYF. DNA for the CDR3: TGTGCCAGCAGTGAAGCGCGGGTCGGATACGAGCAGTACTTC.

The rearrangement joins TRBV4-1 to TRBJ1-1; no definite D call. Germline values: CDR1 MGHRA, CDR2 YSYEKL. The V end lost 0 bases, the J end lost 7 bases, and 6 bases lay between the germline ends. This CDR3 region has 12 residues. For the CDR3, the DNA is TGCGCCAGCAGCCAAGAGAAGCATGAAGCTTTCTTT. The encoded protein is CASSQEKHEAFF.

The chain joins TRBV5-1 to TRBJ2-1; possibly TRBD1 for D (5 bases). Trimming removed 0 bases from V and 9 bases from J, with 10 bases in between. CDR1 is SGHRS and CDR2 is YFSETQ in the germline V gene. The CDR3 spans 13 residues. The CDR3 spells CASSLAKGFEQFF. The DNA for the CDR3 is TGCGCCAGCAGCTTGGCCAAGGGGTTTGAGCAGTTCTTC.

The CDR3 DNA reads as TGTGCCAGCTCGCGCTGGAGACTCGGAACTAATGAAAAACTGTTTTTT. Translated, it gives CASSRWRLGTNEKLFF. This chain uses TRBV18 with TRBJ1-4; D gene uncertain. The length of the CDR3 is 16 residues. The germline CDR1 and CDR2 sequences are KGHSH and LQKENI. The V and J ends lost 6 bases and 1 base respectively, with 15 bases between them.

The V and J genes are TRBV2 and TRBJ2-3; TRBD2 is a possible D gene (6 bases). CDR3 length equals 15 residues. With 4 bases removed from V and 1 base from J, the gap between germline ends came to 12 bases. CDR1 and CDR2 (germline): SNHLY, FYNNEI. The CDR3 here is CASSVGRGRTDTQYF. In DNA, the CDR3 is TGTGCCAGCAGTGTAGGGCGGGGACGCACAGATACGCAGTATTTT.

The chain is built from TRBV7-8 and TRBJ2-1; D is undetermined. Trimming removed 7 bases at V and 6 bases at J, with 13 bases between. The CDR3 runs 13 residues. CDR1 is SGHVS, CDR2 FQNEAQ, per germline. In DNA, the CDR3 is TGTGCCAGCACCTTGGGCACGTCCAATGAGCAGTTCTTC. Translation gives CASTLGTSNEQFF.